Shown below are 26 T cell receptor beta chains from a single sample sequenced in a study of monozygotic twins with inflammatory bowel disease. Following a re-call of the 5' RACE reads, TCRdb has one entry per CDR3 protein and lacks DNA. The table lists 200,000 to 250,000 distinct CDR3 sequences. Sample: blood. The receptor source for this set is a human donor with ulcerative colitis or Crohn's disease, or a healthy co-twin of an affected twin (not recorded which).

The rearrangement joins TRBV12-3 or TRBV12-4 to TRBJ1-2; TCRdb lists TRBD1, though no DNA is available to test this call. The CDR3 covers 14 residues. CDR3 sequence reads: CASSLSGGAYGYTF.

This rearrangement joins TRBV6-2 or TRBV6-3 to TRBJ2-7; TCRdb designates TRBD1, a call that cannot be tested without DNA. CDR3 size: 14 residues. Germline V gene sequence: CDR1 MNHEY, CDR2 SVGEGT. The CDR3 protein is CASSRRDNSYEQYF.

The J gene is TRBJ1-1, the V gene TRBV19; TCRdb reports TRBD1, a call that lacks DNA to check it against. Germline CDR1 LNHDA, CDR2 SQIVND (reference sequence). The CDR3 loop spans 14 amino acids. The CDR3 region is CASSSGTSYTEAFF.

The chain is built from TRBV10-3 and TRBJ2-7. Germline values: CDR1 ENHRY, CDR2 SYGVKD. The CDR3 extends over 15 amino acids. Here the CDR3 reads CAISESGGGPTEQYF.

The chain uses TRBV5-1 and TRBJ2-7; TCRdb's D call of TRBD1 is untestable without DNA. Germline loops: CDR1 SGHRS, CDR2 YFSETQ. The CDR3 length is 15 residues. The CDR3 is CASSLTAEARGEQYF. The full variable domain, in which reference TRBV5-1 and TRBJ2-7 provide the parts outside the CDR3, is KAGVTQTPRYLIKTRGQQVTLSCSPISGHRSVSWYQQTPGQGLQFLFEYFSETQRNKGNFPGRFSGRQFSNSRSEMNVSTLELGDSALYLCASSLTAEARGEQYFGPGTRLTVT.

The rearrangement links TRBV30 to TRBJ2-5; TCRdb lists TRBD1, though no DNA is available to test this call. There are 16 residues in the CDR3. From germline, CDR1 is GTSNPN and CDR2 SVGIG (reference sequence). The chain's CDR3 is CAWKGFGGHDQETQYF.

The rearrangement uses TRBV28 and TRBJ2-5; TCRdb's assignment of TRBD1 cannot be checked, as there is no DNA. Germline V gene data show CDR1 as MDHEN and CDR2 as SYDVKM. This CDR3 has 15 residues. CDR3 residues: CASSQGTLMEETQYF.

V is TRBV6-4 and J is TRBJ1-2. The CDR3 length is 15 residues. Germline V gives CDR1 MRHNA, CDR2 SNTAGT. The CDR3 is CASSDKFHEDYGYTF.

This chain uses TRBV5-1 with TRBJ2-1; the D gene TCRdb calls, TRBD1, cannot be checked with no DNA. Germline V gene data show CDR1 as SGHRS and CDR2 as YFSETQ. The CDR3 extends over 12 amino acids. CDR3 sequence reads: CASATGVNEQFF.

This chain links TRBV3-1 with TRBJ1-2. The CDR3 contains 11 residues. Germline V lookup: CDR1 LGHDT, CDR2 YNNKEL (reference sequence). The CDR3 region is CASSQRGGYTF.

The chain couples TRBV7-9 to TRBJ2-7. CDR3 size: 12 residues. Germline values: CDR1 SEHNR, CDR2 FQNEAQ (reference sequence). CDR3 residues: CASSLANHEQYF.

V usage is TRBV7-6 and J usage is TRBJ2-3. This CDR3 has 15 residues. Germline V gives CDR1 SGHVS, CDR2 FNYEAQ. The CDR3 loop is CASSLSERETDTQYF.

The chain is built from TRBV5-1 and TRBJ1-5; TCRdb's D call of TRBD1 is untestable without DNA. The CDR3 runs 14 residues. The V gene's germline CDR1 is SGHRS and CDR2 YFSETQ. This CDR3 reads CASSFQGGNQPQHF.

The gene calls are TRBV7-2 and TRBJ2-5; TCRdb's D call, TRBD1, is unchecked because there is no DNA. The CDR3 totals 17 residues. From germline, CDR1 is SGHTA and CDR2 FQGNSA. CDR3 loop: CASSLGTGTGFGETQYF. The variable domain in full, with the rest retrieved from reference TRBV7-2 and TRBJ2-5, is GAGVSQSPSNKVTEKGKDVELRCDPISGHTALYWYRQSLGQGLEFLIYFQGNSAPDKSGLPSDRFSAERTGGSVSTLTIQRTQQEDSAVYLCASSLGTGTGFGETQYFGPGTRLLVL.

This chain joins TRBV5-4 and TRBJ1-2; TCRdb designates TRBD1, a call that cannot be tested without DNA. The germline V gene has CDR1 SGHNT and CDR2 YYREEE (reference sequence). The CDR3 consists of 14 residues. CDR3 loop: CASSQDGVNGGYTF.

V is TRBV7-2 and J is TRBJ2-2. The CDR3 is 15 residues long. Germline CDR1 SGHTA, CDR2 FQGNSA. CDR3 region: CASSHSGSNTGELFF.

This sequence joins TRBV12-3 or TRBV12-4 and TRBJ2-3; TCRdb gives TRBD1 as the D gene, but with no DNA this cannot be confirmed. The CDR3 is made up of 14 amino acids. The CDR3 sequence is CASSRGGPTDTQYF.

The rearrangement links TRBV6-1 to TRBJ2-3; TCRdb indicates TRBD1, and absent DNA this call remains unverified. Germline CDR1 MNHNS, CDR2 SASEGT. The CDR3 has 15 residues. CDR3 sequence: CASSEQGMSTDTQYF.

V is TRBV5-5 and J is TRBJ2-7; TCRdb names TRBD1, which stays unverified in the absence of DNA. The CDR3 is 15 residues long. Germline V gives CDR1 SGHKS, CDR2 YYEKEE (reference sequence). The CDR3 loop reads CASSPLADSIYEQYF. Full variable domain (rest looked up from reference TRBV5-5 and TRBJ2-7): DAGVTQSPTHLIKTRGQQVTLRCSPISGHKSVSWYQQVLGQGPQFIFQYYEKEERGRGNFPDRFSARQFPNYSSELNVNALLLGDSALYLCASSPLADSIYEQYFGPGTRLTVT.

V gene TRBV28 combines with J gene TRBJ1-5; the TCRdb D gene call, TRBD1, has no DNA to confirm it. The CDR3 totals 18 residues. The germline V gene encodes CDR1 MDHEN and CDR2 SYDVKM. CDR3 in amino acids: CASSLFRSNRAGNQPQHF.

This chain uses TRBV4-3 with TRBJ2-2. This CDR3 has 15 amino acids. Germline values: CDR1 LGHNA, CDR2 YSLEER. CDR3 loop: CASSQEAVNTGELFF.

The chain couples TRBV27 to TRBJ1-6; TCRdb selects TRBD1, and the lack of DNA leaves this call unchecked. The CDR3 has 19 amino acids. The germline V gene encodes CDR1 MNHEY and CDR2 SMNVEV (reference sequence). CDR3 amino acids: CASSSSQGTASSYNSPLHF.

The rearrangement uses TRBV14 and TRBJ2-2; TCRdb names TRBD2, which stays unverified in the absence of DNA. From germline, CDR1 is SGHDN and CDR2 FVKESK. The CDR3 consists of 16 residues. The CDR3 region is CASSQFGTSGPGELFF.

CDR3 loop: CSLLEGGSYEQYF. The V gene is TRBV20-1, the J gene TRBJ2-7; absent DNA, TCRdb's TRBD2 call cannot be checked. The CDR3 has 13 amino acids. The germline CDR1 and CDR2 sequences are DFQATT and SNEGSKA (reference sequence).

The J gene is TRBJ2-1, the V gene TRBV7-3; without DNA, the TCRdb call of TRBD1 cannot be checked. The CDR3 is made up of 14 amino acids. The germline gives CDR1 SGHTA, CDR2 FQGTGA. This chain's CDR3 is CASSTGPSNQEQFF.

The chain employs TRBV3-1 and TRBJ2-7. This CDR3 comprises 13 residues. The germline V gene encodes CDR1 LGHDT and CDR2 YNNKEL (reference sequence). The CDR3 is CASSQDWAYEQYF.